This entry concerns a single TCR beta chain. V lost 5 bases and J 3 bases, leaving 19 bases between the germline ends. Per germline, CDR1 MNHEY and CDR2 SMNVEV (reference sequence). The CDR3 has 16 amino acids. The repertoire was sequenced with immunoSEQ multiplex PCR; TCRdb's copy has only in-frame clones and lacks some. Here the sample spans 150,000 to 200,000 clones, 81% being singletons. The data were taken from a study of blood T cell repertoires in COVID-19. The rearrangement joins TRBV27 to TRBJ2-5; no definite D call. Sequencing used peripheral blood. The receptor comes from a man aged 55 to 70 with active or convalescent COVID-19. The CDR3 here is CASSPRAGGVKETQYF. The CDR3 DNA reads as TGTGCCAGCAGTCCTCGTGCCGGTGGTGTTAAAGAGACCCAGTACTTC.